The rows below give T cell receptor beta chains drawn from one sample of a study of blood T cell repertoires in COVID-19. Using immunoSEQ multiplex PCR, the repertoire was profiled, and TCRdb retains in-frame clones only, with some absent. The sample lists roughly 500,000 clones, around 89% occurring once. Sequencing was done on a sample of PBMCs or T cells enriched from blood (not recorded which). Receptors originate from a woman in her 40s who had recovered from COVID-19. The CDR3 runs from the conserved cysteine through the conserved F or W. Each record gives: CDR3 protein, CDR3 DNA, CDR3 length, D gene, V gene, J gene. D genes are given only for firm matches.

CDR3 protein: CASSGQGPSYSNQPQHF
CDR3 DNA: TGTGCCAGCAGTGGACAGGGGCCCTCTTATAGCAATCAGCCCCAGCATTTT
CDR3 length: 17
D gene: -
V gene: TRBV21-1
J gene: TRBJ1-5

CDR3 protein: CASSFGGTAHYNEQFF
CDR3 DNA: TGTGCCAGCAGTTTTGGCGGGACAGCGCACTACAATGAGCAGTTCTTC
CDR3 length: 16
D gene: -
V gene: TRBV6-2/TRBV6-3
J gene: TRBJ2-1

CDR3 protein: CASSLEGAGTSYEQYF
CDR3 DNA: TGTGCCAGCAGCTTGGAGGGGGCGGGAACATCCTACGAGCAGTACTTC
CDR3 length: 16
D gene: -
V gene: TRBV11-3
J gene: TRBJ2-7

CDR3 protein: CSASRVAGGQETQYF
CDR3 DNA: TGCAGTGCTAGTAGAGTAGCGGGAGGTCAAGAGACCCAGTACTTC
CDR3 length: 15
D gene: TRBD2
V gene: TRBV20-1
J gene: TRBJ2-5

CDR3 protein: CATVPGQAPFSNTGELFF
CDR3 DNA: TGTGCCACCGTACCGGGACAGGCTCCATTTTCGAACACCGGGGAGCTGTTTTTT
CDR3 length: 18
D gene: TRBD1
V gene: TRBV10-3
J gene: TRBJ2-2

CDR3 protein: CASSLLGRGDMKGTEAFF
CDR3 DNA: TGTGCCAGCTCACTTTTGGGCAGGGGGGACATGAAAGGCACTGAAGCTTTCTTT
CDR3 length: 18
D gene: TRBD1
V gene: TRBV18
J gene: TRBJ1-1

CDR3 protein: CASSLAGPTEAFF
CDR3 DNA: TGTGCCAGCAGTTTAGCCGGTCCCACTGAAGCTTTCTTT
CDR3 length: 13
D gene: -
V gene: TRBV12-3/TRBV12-4
J gene: TRBJ1-1

CDR3 protein: CAISGSRGDGYTF
CDR3 DNA: TGTGCCATCTCCGGGTCTCGGGGGGATGGCTACACCTTC
CDR3 length: 13
D gene: -
V gene: TRBV10-3
J gene: TRBJ1-2

CDR3 protein: CASSLNRGDTEAFF
CDR3 DNA: TGTGCCAGCTCACTAAACAGGGGCGACACTGAAGCTTTCTTT
CDR3 length: 14
D gene: TRBD1
V gene: TRBV18
J gene: TRBJ1-1

CDR3 protein: CASSLHPPGGNEQFF
CDR3 DNA: TGTGCCAGCAGCTTACACCCCCCGGGTGGGAATGAGCAGTTCTTC
CDR3 length: 15
D gene: -
V gene: TRBV7-6
J gene: TRBJ2-1

CDR3 protein: CASSAWGEGSYEQFF
CDR3 DNA: TGTGCCAGCAGCGCGTGGGGGGAGGGCAGCTATGAGCAGTTCTTC
CDR3 length: 15
D gene: TRBD2
V gene: TRBV9
J gene: TRBJ2-1

CDR3 protein: CASSEWGRVGQSPTIRNQPQHF
CDR3 DNA: TGTGCCAGCAGTGAATGGGGTCGAGTCGGACAGTCCCCGACGATTCGCAATCAGCCCCAGCATTTT
CDR3 length: 22
D gene: -
V gene: TRBV2
J gene: TRBJ1-5

CDR3 protein: CASSIAGGSNTEAFF
CDR3 DNA: TGTGCCAGCAGCATAGCTGGGGGGTCGAACACTGAAGCTTTCTTT
CDR3 length: 15
D gene: -
V gene: TRBV7-9
J gene: TRBJ1-1

CDR3 protein: CATSKMGQGGDQPQHF
CDR3 DNA: TGTGCCACCAGCAAAATGGGACAGGGGGGAGATCAGCCCCAGCATTTT
CDR3 length: 16
D gene: TRBD1
V gene: TRBV15
J gene: TRBJ1-5

CDR3 protein: CASRGAYEQYF
CDR3 DNA: TGTGCCAGCAGGGGAGCCTACGAGCAGTACTTC
CDR3 length: 11
D gene: -
V gene: TRBV28
J gene: TRBJ2-7

CDR3 protein: CASSGGQAKNTEAFF
CDR3 DNA: TGTGCCAGCAGCGGGGGACAGGCAAAGAACACTGAAGCTTTCTTT
CDR3 length: 15
D gene: TRBD1
V gene: TRBV5-7
J gene: TRBJ1-1

CDR3 protein: CASSGTGTRGGTNEKLFF
CDR3 DNA: TGTGCCAGCAGTGGGACCGGGACTCGGGGAGGAACTAATGAAAAACTGTTTTTT
CDR3 length: 18
D gene: -
V gene: TRBV2
J gene: TRBJ1-4

CDR3 protein: CASSITGSSYNSPLHF
CDR3 DNA: TGTGCCAGTAGTATAACGGGGAGCTCCTATAATTCACCCCTCCACTTT
CDR3 length: 16
D gene: -
V gene: TRBV19
J gene: TRBJ1-6